The clone carrying this T cell receptor beta chain was counted between two and nine times. CDR1 and CDR2 from the germline V gene are SGHRS and YFSETQ. Trimming took off 3 bases at V and 0 bases at J, with 9 bases between the two ends. The CDR3 runs 14 residues. As part of library construction, unique molecular identifiers were attached to individual cDNA molecules. TCRdb itself ran the 5' RACE reads through MiXCR, one entry per CDR3 protein. The sample includes about 72,000 distinct CDR3 sequences, roughly a tenth of them seen just once. The sample belongs to a study of early T cells in non-severe SARS-CoV-2 infection.

Sample: whole blood, taken at baseline. The chain joins TRBV5-1 to TRBJ1-1; D gene uncertain. This clonotype was sampled from an adult who was a healthcare worker with PCR-confirmed SARS-CoV-2 infection or an uninfected control (not recorded which). The CDR3 DNA is TGCGCCAGCAGCTCGGCAAACATGAACACTGAAGCTTTCTTT. Its translation is CASSSANMNTEAFF.